This TCR beta chain was obtained from a study of blood T cell repertoires in COVID-19. The ends were cut back, 3 bases at V and 1 base at J, with 9 bases in the middle. The CDR3 has 15 residues. Germline V gene sequence: CDR1 SGHTA, CDR2 FQGNSA. Using immunoSEQ multiplex PCR, the repertoire was profiled, and TCRdb retains in-frame clones only, with some absent. In the table there are about 170,000 clones, about four fifths of which are singletons. This clonotype was obtained from a woman aged 80 or older with COVID-19, enrolled during active disease. V gene TRBV7-2 combines with J gene TRBJ2-2, with D unresolved. The sequencing input was peripheral blood. The CDR3 DNA follows: TGTGCCAGCAGCTTCGGAGTATTGAACACCGGGGAGCTGTTTTTT. It is translated as CASSFGVLNTGELFF. The full variable domain, completed using reference TRBV7-2 and TRBJ2-2, is GAGVSQSPSNKVTEKGKDVELRCDPISGHTALYWYRQSLGQGLEFLIYFQGNSAPDKSGLPSDRFSAERTGGSVSTLTIQRTQQEDSAVYLCASSFGVLNTGELFFGEGSRLTVL.